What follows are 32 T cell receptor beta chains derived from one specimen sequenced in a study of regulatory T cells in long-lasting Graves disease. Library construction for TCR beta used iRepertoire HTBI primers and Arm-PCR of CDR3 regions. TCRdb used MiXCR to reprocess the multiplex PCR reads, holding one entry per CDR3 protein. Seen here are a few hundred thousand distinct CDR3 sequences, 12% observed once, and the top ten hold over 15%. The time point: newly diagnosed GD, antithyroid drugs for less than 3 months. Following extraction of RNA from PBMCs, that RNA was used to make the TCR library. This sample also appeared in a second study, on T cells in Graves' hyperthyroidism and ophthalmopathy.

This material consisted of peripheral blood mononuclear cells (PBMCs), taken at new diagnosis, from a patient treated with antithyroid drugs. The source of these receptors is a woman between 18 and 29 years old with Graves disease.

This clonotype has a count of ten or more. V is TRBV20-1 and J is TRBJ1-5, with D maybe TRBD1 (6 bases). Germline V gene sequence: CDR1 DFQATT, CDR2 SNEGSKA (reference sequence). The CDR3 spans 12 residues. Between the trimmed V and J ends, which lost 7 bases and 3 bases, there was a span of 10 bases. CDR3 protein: CSVQGTNQPQHF. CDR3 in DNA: TGCAGTGTCCAGGGGACCAATCAGCCCCAGCATTTT.

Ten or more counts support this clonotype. The CDR3 loop is CASTFRERDEQFF. The CDR3 DNA sequence: TGTGCCAGCACCTTCCGGGAGAGGGATGAGCAGTTCTTC. The V gene is TRBV28, the J gene TRBJ2-1, with D maybe TRBD2 (6 bases). CDR1 is MDHEN and CDR2 is SYDVKM in the germline V gene. Trimming shortened V by 7 bases and J by 8 bases, and 15 bases separated the two germline ends. The CDR3 extends over 13 amino acids.

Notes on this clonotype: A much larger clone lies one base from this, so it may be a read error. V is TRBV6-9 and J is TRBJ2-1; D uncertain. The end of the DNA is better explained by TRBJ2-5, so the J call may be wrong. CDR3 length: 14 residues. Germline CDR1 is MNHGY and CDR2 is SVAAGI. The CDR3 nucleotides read TGTGGCAGCAGTTACGCTTACTACCAAGAGACCCAGTACTTC. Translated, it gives CGSSYAYYQETQYF.

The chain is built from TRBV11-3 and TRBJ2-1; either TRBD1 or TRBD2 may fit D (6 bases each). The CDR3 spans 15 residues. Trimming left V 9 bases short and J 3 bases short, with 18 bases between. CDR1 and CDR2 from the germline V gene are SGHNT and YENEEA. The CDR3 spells CASSQGGSYYNEQFF. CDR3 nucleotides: TGTGCCAGTAGCCAAGGGGGGTCTTACTACAATGAGCAGTTCTTC.

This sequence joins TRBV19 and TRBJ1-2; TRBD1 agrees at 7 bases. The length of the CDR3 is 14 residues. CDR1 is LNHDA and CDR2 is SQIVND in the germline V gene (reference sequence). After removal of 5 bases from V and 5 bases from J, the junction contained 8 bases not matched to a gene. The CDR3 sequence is CASSVGTARYGYTF. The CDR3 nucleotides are TGTGCCAGTAGTGTTGGGACAGCACGATATGGCTACACCTTC.

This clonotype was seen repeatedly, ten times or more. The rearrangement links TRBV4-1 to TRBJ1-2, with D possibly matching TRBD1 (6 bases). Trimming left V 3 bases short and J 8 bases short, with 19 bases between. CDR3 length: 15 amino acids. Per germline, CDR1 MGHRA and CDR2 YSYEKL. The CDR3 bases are TGCGCCAGCAGCCAGGGGAGAGACAGGATCTACGGCTACACCTTC. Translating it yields CASSQGRDRIYGYTF.

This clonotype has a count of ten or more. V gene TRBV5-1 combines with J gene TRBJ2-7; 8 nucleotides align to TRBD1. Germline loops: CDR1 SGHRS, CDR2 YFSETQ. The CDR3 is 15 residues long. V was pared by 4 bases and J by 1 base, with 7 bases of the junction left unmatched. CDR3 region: CASSGQGIRSYEQYF. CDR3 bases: TGCGCCAGCAGCGGACAGGGAATCCGTTCCTACGAGCAGTACTTC.

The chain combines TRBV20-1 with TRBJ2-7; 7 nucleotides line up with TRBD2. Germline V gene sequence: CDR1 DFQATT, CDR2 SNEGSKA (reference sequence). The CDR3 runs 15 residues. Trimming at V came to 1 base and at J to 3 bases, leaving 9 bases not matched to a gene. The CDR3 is CSARGGAGEGYEQYF. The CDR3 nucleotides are TGCAGTGCTAGAGGAGGTGCGGGGGAGGGCTACGAGCAGTACTTC.

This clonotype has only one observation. The CDR3 is CASSTGLGHNEQYF. The CDR3 DNA is TGTGCCAGTAGTACCGGACTTGGCCACAATGAGCAGTACTTC. The genes are TRBV19 and TRBJ2-7; a possible D gene is TRBD2 (5 bases). The CDR3 runs 14 residues. With 4 bases removed from V and 7 bases from J, the gap between germline ends came to 17 bases. CDR1 is LNHDA, CDR2 SQIVND, per germline (reference sequence).

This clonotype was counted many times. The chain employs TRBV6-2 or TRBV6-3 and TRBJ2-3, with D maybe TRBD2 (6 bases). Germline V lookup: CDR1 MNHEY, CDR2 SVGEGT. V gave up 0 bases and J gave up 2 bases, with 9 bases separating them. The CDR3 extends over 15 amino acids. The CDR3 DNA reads TGTGCCAGCAGTTACTCCTGGGGGGACACAGATACGCAGTATTTT. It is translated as CASSYSWGDTDTQYF.

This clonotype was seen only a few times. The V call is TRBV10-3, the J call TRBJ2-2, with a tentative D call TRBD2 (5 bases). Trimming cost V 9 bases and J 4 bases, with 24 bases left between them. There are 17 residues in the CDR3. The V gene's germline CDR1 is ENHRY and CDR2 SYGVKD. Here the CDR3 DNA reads TGTGCCATATCGAGTGGGAGAGAGGGCCGGAGCACCGGGGAGCTGTTTTTT. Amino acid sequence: CAISSGREGRSTGELFF.

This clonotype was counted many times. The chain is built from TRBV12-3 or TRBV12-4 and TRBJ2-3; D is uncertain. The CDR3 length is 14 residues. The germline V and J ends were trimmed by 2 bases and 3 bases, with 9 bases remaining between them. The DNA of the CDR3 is TGTGCCAGCAGTTTAAGCCAGCTGACAGATACGCAGTATTTT. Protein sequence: CASSLSQLTDTQYF.

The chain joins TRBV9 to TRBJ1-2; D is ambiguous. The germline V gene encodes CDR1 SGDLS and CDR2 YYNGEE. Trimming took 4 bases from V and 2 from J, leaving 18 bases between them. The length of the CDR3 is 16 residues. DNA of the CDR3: TGTGCCAGCAGCCCCAGCGTTGGCCCACAAAACTATGGCTACACCTTC. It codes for CASSPSVGPQNYGYTF.

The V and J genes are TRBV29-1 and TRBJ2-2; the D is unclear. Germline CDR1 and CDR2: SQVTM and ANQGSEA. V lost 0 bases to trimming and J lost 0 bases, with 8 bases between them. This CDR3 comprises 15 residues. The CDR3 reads CSVEERFSNTGELFF. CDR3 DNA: TGCAGCGTTGAAGAGCGGTTTTCGAACACCGGGGAGCTGTTTTTT.

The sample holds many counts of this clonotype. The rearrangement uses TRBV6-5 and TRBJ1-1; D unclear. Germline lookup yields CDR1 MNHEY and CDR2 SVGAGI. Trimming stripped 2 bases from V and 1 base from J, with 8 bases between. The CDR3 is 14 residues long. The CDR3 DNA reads TGTGCCAGCAGTTACCTTACTACGAACACTGAAGCTTTCTTT. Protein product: CASSYLTTNTEAFF.

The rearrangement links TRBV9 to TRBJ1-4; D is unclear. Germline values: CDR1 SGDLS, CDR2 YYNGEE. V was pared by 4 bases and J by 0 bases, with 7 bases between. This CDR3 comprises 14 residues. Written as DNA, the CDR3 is TGTGCCAGCAGCACTATTGCAACTAATGAAAAACTGTTTTTT. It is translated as CASSTIATNEKLFF.

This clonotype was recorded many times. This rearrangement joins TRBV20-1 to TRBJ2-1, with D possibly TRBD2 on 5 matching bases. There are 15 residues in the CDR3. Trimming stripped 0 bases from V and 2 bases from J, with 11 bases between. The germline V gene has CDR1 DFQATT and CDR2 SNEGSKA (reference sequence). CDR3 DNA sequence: TGCAGTGCTAGAGATCGAGGGAAACCCTACAATGAGCAGTTCTTC. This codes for CSARDRGKPYNEQFF.

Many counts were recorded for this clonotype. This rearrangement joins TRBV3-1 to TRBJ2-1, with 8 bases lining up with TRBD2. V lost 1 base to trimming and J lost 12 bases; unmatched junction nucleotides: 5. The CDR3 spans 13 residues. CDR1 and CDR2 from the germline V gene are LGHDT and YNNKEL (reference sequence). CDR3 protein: CASSQALAGWQFF. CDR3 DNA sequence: TGTGCCAGCAGCCAAGCCCTAGCGGGTTGGCAGTTCTTC.

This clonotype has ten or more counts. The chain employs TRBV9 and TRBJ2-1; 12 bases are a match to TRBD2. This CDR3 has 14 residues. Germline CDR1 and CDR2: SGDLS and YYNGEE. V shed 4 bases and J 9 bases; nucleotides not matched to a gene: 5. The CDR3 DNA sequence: TGTGCCAGCAGCCTAGCGGGGGGGTTCGGTGAGCAGTTCTTC. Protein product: CASSLAGGFGEQFF.

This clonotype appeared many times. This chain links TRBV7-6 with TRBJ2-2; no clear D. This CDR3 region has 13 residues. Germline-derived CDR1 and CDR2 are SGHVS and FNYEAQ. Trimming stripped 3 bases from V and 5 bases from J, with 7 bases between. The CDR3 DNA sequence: TGTGCCAGCAGCTTTGAAGGAACCGGGGAGCTGTTTTTT. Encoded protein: CASSFEGTGELFF.

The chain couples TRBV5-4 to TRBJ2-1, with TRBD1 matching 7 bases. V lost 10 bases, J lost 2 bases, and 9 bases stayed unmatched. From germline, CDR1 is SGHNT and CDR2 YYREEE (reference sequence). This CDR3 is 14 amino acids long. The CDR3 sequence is CACSRGPTYNEQFF. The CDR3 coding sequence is TGTGCCTGCTCTAGGGGGCCGACCTACAATGAGCAGTTCTTC.

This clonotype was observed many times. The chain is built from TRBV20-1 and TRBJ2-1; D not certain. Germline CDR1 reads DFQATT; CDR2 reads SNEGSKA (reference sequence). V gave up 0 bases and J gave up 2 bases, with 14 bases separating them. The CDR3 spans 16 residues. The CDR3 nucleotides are TGCAGTGCTAGAGATCTCCCGGACGGTCCCTACAATGAGCAGTTCTTC. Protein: CSARDLPDGPYNEQFF.

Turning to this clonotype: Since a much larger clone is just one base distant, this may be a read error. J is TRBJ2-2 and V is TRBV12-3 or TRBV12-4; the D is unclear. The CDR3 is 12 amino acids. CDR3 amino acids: CVSRLYTGELFF. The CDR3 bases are TGTGTCAGCAGGCTCTACACCGGGGAGCTGTTTTTT.

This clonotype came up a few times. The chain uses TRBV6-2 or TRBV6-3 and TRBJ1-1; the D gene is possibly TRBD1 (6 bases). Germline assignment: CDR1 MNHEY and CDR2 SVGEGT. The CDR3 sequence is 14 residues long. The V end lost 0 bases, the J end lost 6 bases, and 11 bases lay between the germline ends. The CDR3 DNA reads TGTGCCAGCAGTTACTCGTGGGGGGGCGCTGAAGCTTTCTTT. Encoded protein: CASSYSWGGAEAFF.

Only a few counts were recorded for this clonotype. The CDR3 DNA reads TGTGCCAGCAGCTTGGTGGGGGCCAGCGAGCAGTACGTC. It encodes CASSLVGASEQYV. V gene TRBV5-6 combines with J gene TRBJ2-7; D might be TRBD1 (6 bases). V lost 0 bases to trimming and J lost 6 bases, with 10 bases between them. The CDR3 runs 13 residues. Germline V gene sequence: CDR1 SGHDT, CDR2 YYEEEE.

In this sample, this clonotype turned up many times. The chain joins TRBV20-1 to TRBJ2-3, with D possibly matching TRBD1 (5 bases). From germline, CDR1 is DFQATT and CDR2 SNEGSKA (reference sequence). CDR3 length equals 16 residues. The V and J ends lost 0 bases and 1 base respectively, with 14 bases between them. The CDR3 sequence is CSARDRGQGGTDTQYF. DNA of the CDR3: TGCAGTGCTAGAGATCGAGGTCAAGGGGGCACAGATACGCAGTATTTT.

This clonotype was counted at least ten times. The CDR3 loop reads CASSYRVGGDYEQYF. The CDR3 nucleotides read TGTGCCAGCAGTTACCGGGTGGGAGGGGACTACGAGCAGTACTTC. The rearrangement uses TRBV6-5 and TRBJ2-7, with TRBD2 identical over 7 bases. Germline trimming cut 2 bases from V and 3 bases from J; bases unmatched to any gene: 7. CDR3 size: 15 residues. Germline CDR1 reads MNHEY; CDR2 reads SVGAGI.

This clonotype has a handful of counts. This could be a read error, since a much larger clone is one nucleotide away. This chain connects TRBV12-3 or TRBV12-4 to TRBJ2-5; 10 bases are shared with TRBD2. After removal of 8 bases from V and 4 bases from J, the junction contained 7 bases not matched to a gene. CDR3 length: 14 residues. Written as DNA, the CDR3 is TGTGCCAGCGGTCCGGGACTAGCGCGAGAGACCCAGTACTTC. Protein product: CASGPGLARETQYF.

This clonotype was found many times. The CDR3 reads CASSFAGGYEQYF. CDR3 DNA: TGTGCCAGCAGTTTTGCAGGGGGCTACGAGCAGTACTTC. The genes are TRBV27 and TRBJ2-7; 7 bases fit TRBD1. With 3 bases clipped from V and 3 bases from J, the junction kept 2 bases outside the gene matches. CDR1 is MNHEY and CDR2 is SMNVEV in the germline V gene (reference sequence). The CDR3 runs to 13 residues.

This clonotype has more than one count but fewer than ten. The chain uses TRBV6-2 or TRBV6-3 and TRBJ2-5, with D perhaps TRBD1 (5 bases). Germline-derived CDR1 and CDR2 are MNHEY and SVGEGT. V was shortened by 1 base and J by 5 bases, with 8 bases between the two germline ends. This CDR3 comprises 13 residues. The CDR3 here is CASSYWKGETQYF. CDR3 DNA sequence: TGTGCCAGCAGTTACTGGAAGGGGGAGACCCAGTACTTC.

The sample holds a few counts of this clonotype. The CDR3 coding sequence is TGTGCCAGCAGCCAGGGACAATGGCATGGCTACACCTTC. Protein: CASSQGQWHGYTF. The genes are TRBV14 and TRBJ1-2; D may be TRBD1 (6 bases). Trimming took 3 bases from V and 6 from J, leaving 11 bases between them. Germline V gene data show CDR1 as SGHDN and CDR2 as FVKESK. The CDR3 is 13 amino acids.

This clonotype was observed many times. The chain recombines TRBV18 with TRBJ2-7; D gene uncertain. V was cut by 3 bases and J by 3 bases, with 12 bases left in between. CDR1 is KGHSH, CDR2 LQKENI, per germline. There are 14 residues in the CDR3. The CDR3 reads CASSPPGPYYEQYF. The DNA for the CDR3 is TGTGCCAGCTCACCCCCGGGCCCGTACTACGAGCAGTACTTC.